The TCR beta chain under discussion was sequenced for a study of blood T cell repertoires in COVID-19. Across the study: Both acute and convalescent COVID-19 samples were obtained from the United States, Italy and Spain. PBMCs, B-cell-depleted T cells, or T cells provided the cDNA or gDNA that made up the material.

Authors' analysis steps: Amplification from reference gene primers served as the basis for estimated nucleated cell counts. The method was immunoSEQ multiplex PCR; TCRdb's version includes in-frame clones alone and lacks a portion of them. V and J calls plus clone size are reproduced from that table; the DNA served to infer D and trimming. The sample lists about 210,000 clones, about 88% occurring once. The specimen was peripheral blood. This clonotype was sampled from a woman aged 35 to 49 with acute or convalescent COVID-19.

This CDR3 is CAWSGGSHSNQPQHF. DNA for the CDR3: TGTGCCTGGAGTGGGGGCAGCCATAGCAATCAGCCCCAGCATTTT. The rearrangement links TRBV30 to TRBJ1-5; TRBD1 might be the D (5 bases). The V end lost 1 base, the J end lost 0 bases, and 10 bases lay between the germline ends. This CDR3 region has 15 residues. Germline loops: CDR1 GTSNPN, CDR2 SVGIG (reference sequence). The full variable domain, in which reference TRBV30 and TRBJ1-5 provide the parts outside the CDR3, is SQTIHQWPATLVQPVGSPLSLECTVEGTSNPNLYWYRQAAGRGLQLLFYSVGIGQISSEVPQNLSASRPQDRQFILSSKKLLLSDSGFYLCAWSGGSHSNQPQHFGDGTRLSIL.